The 20 T cell receptor beta chains below come from one sample, sequenced in a study of blood T cell repertoires in COVID-19. Some clones are missing from TCRdb's copy, which holds only in-frame ones; the method was immunoSEQ multiplex PCR. This table holds fewer than 200,000 clones, about 89% found once. Sequencing used peripheral blood. The receptor source for this set is a man aged 35-49 years with active or convalescent COVID-19.

The gene calls are TRBV11-2 and TRBJ2-1, with 8 nucleotides matching TRBD2. Germline V gene lookup returns CDR1 SGHAT and CDR2 FQNNGV. The CDR3 is made up of 15 amino acids. The J segment lost 2 bases and the V segment lost 6 bases, leaving 6 bases of the junction unmatched. CDR3 coding DNA: TGTGCCAGCAGTTCTATTAGCGGGGCCTACAATGAGCAGTTCTTC. It is translated as CASSSISGAYNEQFF.

A single count supports this clone. This chain joins TRBV18 and TRBJ1-2; a weak D match, TRBD1 (5 bases). This CDR3 has 13 amino acids. The germline CDR1 and CDR2 sequences are KGHSH and LQKENI. Between the trimmed V and J ends, which lost 6 bases and 5 bases, there was a span of 13 bases. The CDR3 DNA reads as TGTGCCAGCTCGGATTCGACAGTATATGGCTACACCTTC. Its translation: CASSDSTVYGYTF.

CDR3 bases: TGTGCCACCAGCGGGGAGGGGACAGGGAATTCACCCCTCCACTTT. This translates into CATSGEGTGNSPLHF. V is TRBV15 and J is TRBJ1-6; the match to TRBD1 covers 9 bases. The CDR3 extends over 15 amino acids. J was trimmed by 7 bases and V by 5 bases; bases with no gene match: 6. Germline V CDR1 and CDR2: LNHNV, YYDKDF (reference sequence).

The chain is built from TRBV10-2 and TRBJ2-1, with 9 nucleotides matching TRBD2. Germline trimming cut 4 bases from V and 6 bases from J; bases unmatched to any gene: 16. CDR1 is WSHSY and CDR2 is SAAADI in the germline V gene. This CDR3 region has 18 residues. As DNA, the CDR3 is TGCGCCAGCAGTGGCGTTTGGGCGGGGGGGATGAGGAGCAATGAGCAGTTCTTC. Its translation is CASSGVWAGGMRSNEQFF.

V is TRBV23-1 and J is TRBJ1-6; 12 bases line up with TRBD1. TRBV23-1 is identified as an open reading frame with a role that is uncertain. J gave up 4 bases and V 7 bases, and 8 bases lay outside the gene matches. This CDR3 region has 17 residues. CDR3 sequence reads: CASMPGQGATYNSPLHF. Here the CDR3 DNA reads TGCGCCAGCATGCCGGGACAGGGGGCGACATATAATTCACCCCTCCACTTT.

The chain employs TRBV11-2 and TRBJ1-2; TRBD1 is a possible D gene (5 bases). This CDR3 has 15 residues. The germline V and J ends were trimmed by 4 bases and 4 bases, with 16 bases remaining between them. Germline V gene sequence: CDR1 SGHAT, CDR2 FQNNGV. The DNA for the CDR3 is TGTGCCAGCAGCTCCCCCCGGCAGGGAATCTATGGCTACACCTTC. Translating it yields CASSSPRQGIYGYTF.

The CDR3 protein is CASSQQGLPNQPQHF. The CDR3 DNA reads as TGCGCCAGCAGCCAACAGGGCCTTCCCAATCAGCCCCAGCATTTT. The chain carries TRBV4-1 and TRBJ1-5, with D possibly matching TRBD1 (5 bases). The CDR3 totals 15 residues. V was trimmed by 2 bases and J by 3 bases, leaving 11 bases between them. Germline CDR1 and CDR2: MGHRA and YSYEKL.

In its sample, this clone was seen a few times. This chain joins TRBV5-1 and TRBJ2-2, with TRBD1 identical over 9 bases. CDR1 is SGHRS, CDR2 YFSETQ, per germline. V lost 3 bases to trimming and J lost 4 bases; unmatched junction nucleotides: 4. The CDR3 consists of 15 residues. The CDR3 nucleotides are TGCGCCAGCAGCTATGGGACAGGGAGCACCGGGGAGCTGTTTTTT. The encoded protein is CASSYGTGSTGELFF.

J is TRBJ2-3 and V is TRBV6-2 or TRBV6-3; 7 nucleotides agree with TRBD1. The germline CDR1 and CDR2 sequences are MNHEY and SVGEGT. The CDR3 sequence is 16 residues long. Trimming took 4 bases from V and 2 from J; bases not matched to a gene: 9. The CDR3 protein is CASSSLQGIPTDTQYF. In DNA, the CDR3 is TGTGCCAGCAGTTCACTACAGGGGATACCCACAGATACGCAGTATTTT.

This sequence joins TRBV29-1 and TRBJ2-1, with TRBD2 matching over 7 bases. The CDR3 is 13 amino acids. The ends lost 7 bases at V and 4 bases at J; junction bases unmatched: 7. CDR1 and CDR2 (germline): SQVTM, ANQGSEA. The chain's CDR3 is CSGGEGIYNEQFF. CDR3 DNA sequence: TGCAGCGGCGGGGAGGGGATATACAATGAGCAGTTCTTC.

The chain employs TRBV5-4 and TRBJ2-2, with TRBD1 matching 11 bases. The germline V gene has CDR1 SGHNT and CDR2 YYREEE (reference sequence). The CDR3 sequence is 14 residues long. The V segment lost 7 bases and the J segment 5 bases; nucleotides outside the gene matches: 4. The CDR3 DNA follows: TGTGCCAGCGAGGACAGGGGGCGAACCGGGGAGCTGTTTTTT. Its protein product is CASEDRGRTGELFF.

The chain recombines TRBV6-5 with TRBJ2-1; perhaps TRBD2 as D (5 bases). This CDR3 spans 15 amino acids. Germline V CDR1 and CDR2: MNHEY, SVGAGI. Trimming took 2 bases from V and 7 from J, leaving 15 bases between them. The CDR3 DNA follows: TGTGCCAGCAGTTACACCCGAAAGGGAGAAAATGAGCAGTTCTTC. Translation gives CASSYTRKGENEQFF.

This clone was seen a single time. This chain uses TRBV9 with TRBJ1-2, with D tentatively TRBD1 (5 bases). Deletions cut 4 bases from V and 8 bases from J, with 24 bases between. Germline lookup yields CDR1 SGDLS and CDR2 YYNGEE. The CDR3 has 16 residues. CDR3: CASSPTRQQIVVGYTF. CDR3 nucleotides: TGTGCCAGCAGCCCCACGAGACAGCAGATCGTGGTCGGCTACACCTTC. The variable domain in full, completed from reference TRBV9 and TRBJ1-2, reads DSGVTQTPKHLITATGQRVTLRCSPRSGDLSVYWYQQSLDQGLQFLIQYYNGEERAKGNILERFSAQQFPDLHSELNLSSLELGDSALYFCASSPTRQQIVVGYTFGSGTRLTVV.

The V call is TRBV6-1, the J call TRBJ2-3, with D perhaps matching TRBD2 (6 bases). Trimming took off 3 bases at V and 1 base at J, with 11 bases between the two ends. The CDR3 runs to 15 residues. Germline V lookup: CDR1 MNHNS, CDR2 SASEGT. As DNA, the CDR3 is TGTGCCAGCAGTGATTCGGGACTCGGCACAGATACGCAGTATTTT. It translates to CASSDSGLGTDTQYF.

The CDR3 protein is CASSVGESSGNTIYF. CDR3 DNA: TGTGCCAGCAGCGTAGGTGAGAGCTCTGGAAACACCATATATTTT. V and J are TRBV9 and TRBJ1-3; no definite D call. CDR1 is SGDLS, CDR2 YYNGEE, per germline. V dropped 0 bases and J dropped 0 bases, with 7 bases sitting between them. The CDR3 sequence is 15 residues long.

This rearrangement joins TRBV21-1 to TRBJ2-7; the table gives TRBD1 as D, unverified against the DNA. TRBV21-1 is assigned pseudogene status. The CDR3 consists of 18 residues. CDR3 DNA sequence: TGTGCCAGCAGCAAAGTCATTCAAGTCAGGGGCGCCTACTACGAGCAGTACTTC. It specifies CASSKVIQVRGAYYEQYF.

This clone appeared many times. Its ends do not fully match the called genes, so a read error is possible. The V gene is TRBV15, the J gene TRBJ1-1, with no clear D. CDR1 and CDR2 from the germline V gene are LNHNV and YYDKDF (reference sequence). The CDR3 covers 12 residues. The DNA for the CDR3 is TGTGCCACCAGCAGAGATCAACAGAAAACTCTTTTT. It encodes CATSRDQQKTLF.

This clone was recorded only once. The chain joins TRBV9 to TRBJ2-1; D not certain. The CDR3 is 12 residues long. Trimming removed 0 bases from V and 12 bases from J, with 10 bases in between. Germline V CDR1 and CDR2: SGDLS, YYNGEE. The CDR3 DNA sequence: TGTGCCAGCAGCGTAGTCCCTAGGCGGCAGTTCTTC. This encodes CASSVVPRRQFF.

The CDR3 here is CASSSRLARGFAYNEQFF. DNA for the CDR3: TGTGCCAGCAGCAGCAGACTAGCCAGAGGCTTCGCCTACAATGAGCAGTTCTTC. The V call is TRBV7-9, the J call TRBJ2-1, with 7 bases lining up with TRBD2. Germline CDR1 is SEHNR and CDR2 is FQNEAQ (reference sequence). The CDR3 has 18 residues. V lost 5 bases and J lost 2; bases outside the gene matches: 15.

The V gene is TRBV3-1 (or the pseudogene TRBV3-2), the J gene TRBJ1-1; D remains ambiguous. Germline V CDR1 and CDR2: LGHDT, YNNKEL (reference sequence). Trimming removed 1 base at V and 5 bases at J, with 14 bases between. The CDR3 runs 15 residues. CDR3 in amino acids: CASSQGRLGQTEAFF. CDR3 nucleotide sequence: TGTGCCAGCAGCCAAGGCCGCCTAGGTCAGACTGAAGCTTTCTTT.